This T cell receptor beta chain was observed in a study of early T cells in non-severe SARS-CoV-2 infection. Turning to the study itself: The input, bulk RNA from unsorted whole blood, was sequenced, and chains were unpaired.

Germline V gene data show CDR1 as MNHNY and CDR2 as SVGAGI (reference sequence). V lost 6 bases to trimming and J lost 8 bases; unmatched junction nucleotides: 8. This CDR3 has 13 residues. Broader study findings: VDJdb matching skewed toward anti-spike CD8 responses, missing private and CD4 specificities.

This clonotype was recorded at least ten times. Its cognate antigen is unknown. Individual cDNA molecules were tagged with unique molecular identifiers, the study reported. TCRdb re-analysed the 5' RACE reads in MiXCR, keeping a single row per CDR3 protein. This sample yields around 30,000 distinct CDR3 sequences, of which about 5.7% are seen a single time; 5.5% to 7% belongs to the top ten. The TCR was taken from an adult who was a healthcare worker with PCR-confirmed SARS-CoV-2 infection or an uninfected control (not recorded which). Material for sequencing was whole blood. The V call is TRBV6-6, the J call TRBJ1-2, with 8 bases that match TRBD1. The CDR3 region has the DNA TGTGCCAGCAGCCCTGGACAGGGAGGAGGCTACACCTTC. Its protein product is CASSPGQGGGYTF.